Presented here are 31 T cell receptor beta chains from one specimen sequenced in a study of T cell responses to AZD1222 COVID-19 vaccine. Data came from immunoSEQ multiplex PCR; TCRdb stores just in-frame clones and leaves some out. The data contain 150,000 to 200,000 clones, 85% to 95% of them singletons. Sample: peripheral blood, taken on day 0 of AZD1222 vaccination. The receptors shown here come from an adult in good health.

The chain links TRBV11-2 to TRBJ2-7; D assignment may be TRBD1 or TRBD2 (5 bases each). This CDR3 is built from 18 residues. Trimming shortened V by 5 bases and J by 1 base, and 24 bases separated the two germline ends. Germline V gives CDR1 SGHAT, CDR2 FQNNGV. CDR3 loop: CASSPEGSVGLLSYEQYF. For the CDR3, the DNA is TGTGCCAGCAGCCCAGAGGGGAGCGTGGGGCTACTGTCCTACGAGCAGTACTTC.

Points on this clone: At the DNA level, this CDR3 is encoded by other sequences in the same sample as well. The genes are TRBV2 and TRBJ1-5; TRBD1 matches at 7 bases. The length of the CDR3 is 14 residues. Germline CDR1 SNHLY, CDR2 FYNNEI. The junction had 5 bases not matched to a gene; V was cut back by 3 bases and J by 6 bases. For the CDR3, the DNA is TGTGCCAGCAGTGAGCGACAGGGAGGTCAGCCCCAGCATTTT. Translating gives CASSERQGGQPQHF.

The chain links TRBV5-8 to TRBJ1-2, with D possibly TRBD1 on 6 matching bases. The germline V gene encodes CDR1 SGHTS and CDR2 YDEGEE. The CDR3 length is 15 residues. Trimming removed 3 bases from V and 2 bases from J, with 14 bases in between. CDR3 DNA: TGTGCCAGCAGCTCGGGCAGGGGCTCGAACTATGGCTACACCTTC. Amino acid sequence: CASSSGRGSNYGYTF.

The V and J genes are TRBV18 and TRBJ2-1; 11 bases are a match to TRBD1. Germline-derived CDR1 and CDR2 are KGHSH and LQKENI. The CDR3 spans 15 residues. V lost 7 bases, J lost 4 bases, and 6 bases stayed unmatched. Written as DNA, the CDR3 is TGTGCCAGCTTCCTCGGACAGGGGGCGTACAATGAGCAGTTCTTC. The encoded protein is CASFLGQGAYNEQFF.

The chain employs TRBV29-1 and TRBJ2-5, with D possibly matching TRBD2 (6 bases). In germline, CDR1 is SQVTM, CDR2 ANQGSEA. Trimming took 5 bases from V and 4 from J, leaving 14 bases between them. There are 13 residues in the CDR3. The CDR3 reads CSVSPRRGETQYF. DNA for the CDR3: TGCAGCGTTTCGCCCCGGAGGGGAGAGACCCAGTACTTC.

This clone showed up many times. This chain uses TRBV18 with TRBJ2-2; D is possibly TRBD2 (5 bases). With 0 bases removed from V and 3 bases from J, the gap between germline ends came to 5 bases. The CDR3 length is 14 residues. The germline V gene has CDR1 KGHSH and CDR2 LQKENI. The DNA of the CDR3 is TGTGCCAGCTCACCACCTAGCGACACCGGGGAGCTGTTTTTT. Translating it yields CASSPPSDTGELFF.

This chain connects TRBV6-5 to TRBJ1-1, with D perhaps TRBD1 (6 bases). Between the trimmed V and J ends, which lost 2 bases and 0 bases, there was a span of 10 bases. Per the germline V gene, CDR1 is MNHEY and CDR2 is SVGAGI. The CDR3 loop spans 15 amino acids. CDR3 coding DNA: TGTGCCAGCAGTTACGAGGGGGGAGTGAACACTGAAGCTTTCTTT. Protein product: CASSYEGGVNTEAFF.

The chain employs TRBV27 and TRBJ1-2; 8 bases line up with TRBD1. The CDR3 sequence is 15 residues long. V was clipped by 4 bases and J by 5 bases; unmatched bases: 9. In germline, CDR1 is MNHEY, CDR2 SMNVEV (reference sequence). The DNA of the CDR3 is TGTGCCAGCAGTTATGGACAGGGAGAAAGATATGGCTACACCTTC. Its protein is CASSYGQGERYGYTF.

CDR3 in DNA: TGCGCCAGCTCCGCGGACGGGGGGGTGGTCGCAGATACGCAGTATTTT. Its protein product is CASSADGGVVADTQYF. The chain has TRBV5-1 and TRBJ2-3, with 8 bases aligning to TRBD2. The CDR3 sequence is 16 residues long. The germline gives CDR1 SGHRS, CDR2 YFSETQ. Germline trimming cut 7 bases from V and 4 bases from J; bases unmatched to any gene: 14.

With regard to this clone: The same CDR3 arises from other DNA sequences in this sample as well. This chain links TRBV6-2 or TRBV6-3 with TRBJ2-1; D not certain. CDR3 length: 12 residues. Germline V CDR1 and CDR2: MNHEY, SVGEGT. V gave up 2 bases and J gave up 5 bases, with 4 bases separating them. The CDR3 DNA reads as TGTGCCAGCAGTTACCTTGACAATGAGCAGTTCTTC. It is translated as CASSYLDNEQFF.

The CDR3 region is CASSFGQETEAFF. DNA for the CDR3: TGTGCCAGCAGTTTTGGCCAGGAGACTGAAGCTTTCTTT. The V call is TRBV12-3 or TRBV12-4, the J call TRBJ1-1; D is unclear. V was pared by 3 bases and J by 5 bases, with 10 bases between. The CDR3 runs to 13 residues.

V gene TRBV15 combines with J gene TRBJ1-1, with D possibly being TRBD1 (6 bases). Germline V gives CDR1 LNHNV, CDR2 YYDKDF (reference sequence). The CDR3 is 14 residues long. V lost 1 base and J 4 bases, leaving 10 bases between the germline ends. The DNA for the CDR3 is TGTGCCACCAGCAGAGTTGGAGGGGGCACTGAAGCTTTCTTT. This codes for CATSRVGGGTEAFF.

The rearrangement joins TRBV2 to TRBJ1-2; D is perhaps TRBD1 (6 bases). CDR1 is SNHLY, CDR2 FYNNEI, per germline. Trimming removed 4 bases at V and 7 bases at J, with 16 bases between. The CDR3 has 14 amino acids. CDR3 loop: CASSVGGRTGGYTF. CDR3 DNA: TGTGCCAGCAGTGTGGGGGGGCGAACGGGTGGCTACACCTTC.

The chain has TRBV5-4 and TRBJ2-3; 7 bases are a match to TRBD2. V dropped 4 bases and J dropped 5; count of bases not matched to a gene: 10. The CDR3 runs 15 residues. Germline V CDR1 and CDR2: SGHNT, YYREEE (reference sequence). The CDR3 nucleotides read TGTGCCAGCAGCCCCGAAGCGGGGATCAGAGATACGCAGTATTTT. It encodes CASSPEAGIRDTQYF.

In this sample, this clone turned up once. The chain employs TRBV6-6 and TRBJ1-1; D is ambiguous. The V end was cut by 6 bases, the J end by 1 base, with 12 bases between. CDR1 and CDR2 from the germline V gene are MNHNY and SVGAGI (reference sequence). This CDR3 comprises 14 residues. The CDR3 is CASRSYSENTEAFF. The CDR3 bases are TGTGCCAGCAGAAGCTATTCAGAGAACACTGAAGCTTTCTTT.

V gene TRBV19 combines with J gene TRBJ1-2, with D tentatively TRBD1 (6 bases). Trimming pared 10 bases from V and 8 bases from J, leaving 20 bases between. Per germline, CDR1 LNHDA and CDR2 SQIVND (reference sequence). This CDR3 has 13 amino acids. The CDR3 coding sequence is TGTGCCACCACGACCGGAGGGGGTAGGGGCTACACCTTC. Encoded protein: CATTTGGGRGYTF. Drawing the rest from reference TRBV19 and TRBJ1-2, the complete variable domain is DGGITQSPKYLFRKEGQNVTLSCEQNLNHDAMYWYRQDPGQGLRLIYYSQIVNDFQKGDIAEGYSVSREKKESFPLTVTSAQKNPTAFYLCATTTGGGRGYTFGSGTRLTVV.

This clone was seen once. This chain links TRBV28 with TRBJ1-1, with no clear D. From germline, CDR1 is MDHEN and CDR2 SYDVKM. V lost 6 bases and J 0 bases, leaving 14 bases between the germline ends. The CDR3 spans 15 residues. The chain's CDR3 is CASSRGDAMNTEAFF. CDR3 nucleotides: TGTGCCAGCAGCCGTGGGGATGCGATGAACACTGAAGCTTTCTTT.

A remark on this clone: Other DNA sequences of this sample code for an identical CDR3. The chain employs TRBV27 and TRBJ2-7; 11 nucleotides line up with TRBD2. This CDR3 comprises 14 residues. CDR1 is MNHEY and CDR2 is SMNVEV in the germline V gene (reference sequence). J lost 4 bases, V lost 3 bases, and 2 bases had no gene match. The CDR3 coding sequence is TGTGCCAGCAGTTTGGGGACTAGCGGTTACGAGCAGTACTTC. Protein sequence: CASSLGTSGYEQYF.

This chain links TRBV11-1 with TRBJ2-7; 8 positions match TRBD1. In germline, CDR1 is SGHAT, CDR2 FQDESV (reference sequence). The CDR3 covers 13 residues. The junction had 6 bases not matched to a gene; V was cut back by 4 bases and J by 7 bases. The CDR3 coding sequence is TGTGCCAGCAGCTGGACAGGGACCGGAGAGCAGTACTTC. This translates into CASSWTGTGEQYF.

V and J are TRBV7-9 and TRBJ2-7; perhaps TRBD1 as D (6 bases). Deletions cut 5 bases from V and 3 bases from J, with 14 bases between. The CDR3 has 14 amino acids. Germline V gives CDR1 SEHNR, CDR2 FQNEAQ (reference sequence). In nucleotides, the CDR3 is TGTGCCAGCAGCGTGACAGGAGTCCTCTACGAGCAGTACTTC. As protein: CASSVTGVLYEQYF.

The chain is built from TRBV10-3 and TRBJ1-3; TRBD1 matches at 10 bases. Looked up from germline, CDR1 is ENHRY and CDR2 is SYGVKD. The CDR3 consists of 16 residues. The ends lost 3 bases at V and 2 bases at J; junction bases unmatched: 4. CDR3 sequence reads: CAISDDRGPTGNTIYF. The CDR3 bases are TGTGCCATCAGTGACGACAGGGGGCCGACTGGAAACACCATATATTTT.

This clone showed up just once. The chain has TRBV7-9 and TRBJ1-1; D call uncertain. Germline V lookup: CDR1 SEHNR, CDR2 FQNEAQ (reference sequence). The CDR3 covers 11 residues. Trimming pared 3 bases from V and 5 bases from J, leaving 4 bases between. The CDR3, as DNA: TGTGCCAGCAGCTTTTCGACTGAAGCTTTCTTT. It specifies CASSFSTEAFF. Full variable domain (outside the CDR3, taken from reference TRBV7-9 and TRBJ1-1): DTGVSQNPRHKITKRGQNVTFRCDPISEHNRLYWYRQTLGQGPEFLTYFQNEAQLEKSRLLSDRFSAERPKGSFSTLEIQRTEQGDSAMYLCASSFSTEAFFGQGTRLTVV.

The chain carries TRBV3-1 (or the pseudogene TRBV3-2) and TRBJ2-7; perhaps TRBD2 as D (6 bases). This CDR3 contains 17 residues. Germline lookup yields CDR1 LGHDT and CDR2 YNNKEL (reference sequence). V lost 1 base and J lost 2, with 18 bases in between. CDR3 sequence reads: CASSQVSGLGTAYEQYF. For the CDR3, the DNA is TGTGCCAGCAGCCAAGTTTCGGGCCTGGGGACTGCCTACGAGCAGTACTTC.

The chain employs TRBV2 and TRBJ2-5; TRBD2 aligns across 7 bases. The trim removed 2 bases at V and 7 bases at J, leaving 4 bases unmatched. Germline CDR1 is SNHLY and CDR2 is FYNNEI. CDR3 size: 13 residues. CDR3 sequence reads: CASSESTGGTQYF. CDR3 nucleotides: TGTGCCAGCAGTGAATCTACGGGGGGGACCCAGTACTTC.

This chain uses TRBV3-1 (or the pseudogene TRBV3-2) with TRBJ2-1; 8 bases align to TRBD1. The length of the CDR3 is 14 residues. Per the germline V gene, CDR1 is LGHDT and CDR2 is YNNKEL (reference sequence). The V and J ends lost 6 bases and 4 bases, in that order; junction bases with no gene match: 5. The CDR3 nucleotides are TGTGCCAGCAGACCGGACAGGGCATACAATGAGCAGTTCTTC. This sequence encodes CASRPDRAYNEQFF.

The chain combines TRBV11-3 with TRBJ2-7; D not resolved. This CDR3 comprises 13 residues. V was shortened by 5 bases and J by 0 bases, with 8 bases between the two germline ends. Germline V gene data show CDR1 as SGHNT and CDR2 as YENEEA. The CDR3 here is CASSPSGSYEQYF. The CDR3 DNA reads as TGTGCCAGCAGCCCATCGGGCTCCTACGAGCAGTACTTC.

This chain uses TRBV4-2 with TRBJ1-1; 7 bases are a match to TRBD1. The CDR3 length is 14 residues. Germline CDR1 is LGHNA and CDR2 is YNFKEQ. V gave up 2 bases and J gave up 1 base; unmatched junction bases: 1. CDR3 sequence (DNA): TGTGCCAGCAGCCAATGGGACAGGAACACTGAAGCTTTCTTT. It is translated as CASSQWDRNTEAFF.

This chain uses TRBV2 with TRBJ2-1, with 9 bases identical to TRBD2. CDR3 size: 15 residues. Trimming at V came to 6 bases and at J to 7 bases, leaving 10 bases not matched to a gene. Germline V gene lookup returns CDR1 SNHLY and CDR2 FYNNEI. The CDR3 sequence is CASRVEGTSFNEQFF. The CDR3 DNA reads as TGTGCCAGCAGGGTCGAGGGGACTAGCTTTAATGAGCAGTTCTTC.

A remark on this clone: At one of its ends the junction is not consistent with the germline gene, which may arise from a read error. The rearrangement links TRBV6-1 to TRBJ1-1; D is unresolved. Germline V CDR1 and CDR2: MNHNS, SASEGT. This CDR3 region has 14 residues. CDR3 bases: TGTGCCGGCAGTGAATCAGGCGCAAACACTGAAGCTTTCTTT. It yields the protein CAGSESGANTEAFF.

The chain links TRBV6-5 to TRBJ1-1; TRBD1 matches at 8 bases. The germline V gene has CDR1 MNHEY and CDR2 SVGAGI. Trimming cost V 6 bases and J 4 bases; bases outside gene matches: 7. The CDR3 totals 14 residues. For the CDR3, the DNA is TGTGCCAGCAGGGCGGACAGGGTGGCCACTGAAGCTTTCTTT. It is translated as CASRADRVATEAFF.

The chain links TRBV27 to TRBJ2-1; perhaps TRBD2 as D (6 bases). Germline V gene sequence: CDR1 MNHEY, CDR2 SMNVEV (reference sequence). V was cut by 3 bases and J by 8 bases, with 11 bases left in between. The CDR3 contains 13 residues. CDR3: CASSLQLAYEQFF. CDR3 in DNA: TGTGCCAGCAGTTTGCAACTAGCCTATGAGCAGTTCTTC.